Below are 20 T cell receptor beta chains sequenced from a single sample in a study of T-cell reconstitution after alpha-beta-depleted transplantation in children. Unique molecular identifiers were incorporated during preparation of the TCRbeta library. TCRdb itself ran the PCR reads through MiXCR, one entry per CDR3 protein. The table records around 360,000 distinct CDR3 sequences, around 10% of them present only once. Sequenced material: PBMCs from the stem cell graft donor, taken from the stem cell graft. The source of these receptors is a human donor who donated a stem cell graft to a child with acute lymphoblastic leukemia.

The table lists this clonotype with many counts. The gene calls are TRBV5-6 and TRBJ2-3; D is unclear. Germline values: CDR1 SGHDT, CDR2 YYEEEE. This CDR3 has 15 residues. The V end was cut by 0 bases, the J end by 4 bases, with 12 bases between. CDR3 sequence (DNA): TGTGCCAGCAGCTTGGTCGGGTGGAGCGCAGATACGCAGTATTTT. This gives the protein CASSLVGWSADTQYF.

The DNA of the CDR3 is TGCGCCAGCAGCGAGGACTATCACTTAGTCGATGAGCAGTTCTTC. Its protein product is CASSEDYHLVDEQFF. V and J are TRBV5-1 and TRBJ2-1; maybe TRBD2 (6 bases). The CDR3 is 15 amino acids. CDR1 SGHRS and CDR2 YFSETQ come from the germline V gene. Trimming shortened V by 4 bases and J by 8 bases, and 19 bases separated the two germline ends.

This clonotype was recorded many times. V and J are TRBV27 and TRBJ2-7, with D perhaps TRBD1 (6 bases). Trimming took off 5 bases at V and 2 bases at J, with 7 bases between the two ends. This CDR3 has 12 residues. In germline, CDR1 is MNHEY, CDR2 SMNVEV (reference sequence). Here the CDR3 DNA reads TGTGCCAGCAGTACAGGGACCTACGAGCAGTACTTC. It yields the protein CASSTGTYEQYF.

This clonotype turned up a few times. J is TRBJ2-3 and V is TRBV7-9, with TRBD2 matching 8 bases. This CDR3 has 16 amino acids. V was clipped by 6 bases and J by 6 bases; unmatched bases: 14. CDR1 and CDR2 from the germline V gene are SEHNR and FQNEAQ (reference sequence). CDR3 amino acids: CASSRTGTRGGDTQYF. The CDR3 DNA reads TGTGCCAGCAGTCGGACCGGGACTAGGGGTGGCGATACGCAGTATTTT. Supplemented by reference TRBV7-9 and TRBJ2-3, the full variable domain reads DTGVSQNPRHKITKRGQNVTFRCDPISEHNRLYWYRQTLGQGPEFLTYFQNEAQLEKSRLLSDRFSAERPKGSFSTLEIQRTEQGDSAMYLCASSRTGTRGGDTQYFGPGTRLTVL.

The sample holds a few counts of this clonotype. The chain uses TRBV27 and TRBJ2-2; D tentatively reads TRBD1 or TRBD2 (6 bases each). This CDR3 contains 16 residues. The V end lost 3 bases, the J end lost 6 bases, and 17 bases lay between the germline ends. Germline V gene data show CDR1 as MNHEY and CDR2 as SMNVEV (reference sequence). The CDR3 sequence: CASSFGRLPGAGELFF. The CDR3 DNA follows: TGTGCCAGCAGTTTCGGGAGACTTCCAGGGGCCGGGGAGCTGTTTTTT.

CDR3 region: CASTPGGYYNEQFF. In DNA form, the CDR3 reads TGTGCCAGTACCCCAGGGGGTTACTACAATGAGCAGTTCTTC. J is TRBJ2-1 and V is TRBV19, with 7 bases fitting TRBD1. Germline V lookup: CDR1 LNHDA, CDR2 SQIVND (reference sequence). V gave up 7 bases and J gave up 3 bases; unmatched junction bases: 6. The CDR3 length is 14 residues.

This clonotype has a count of ten or more. The J gene is TRBJ2-1, the V gene TRBV7-2; no firm D call. Germline V gene lookup returns CDR1 SGHTA and CDR2 FQGNSA. V was shortened by 5 bases and J by 8 bases, with 13 bases between the two germline ends. There are 13 residues in the CDR3. The CDR3 sequence is CASSPFRIYEQFF. CDR3 bases: TGTGCCAGCAGCCCCTTTAGGATCTATGAGCAGTTCTTC.

The chain has TRBV6-6 and TRBJ1-4, with D unresolved. In germline, CDR1 is MNHNY, CDR2 SVGAGI (reference sequence). The V gene lost 2 bases and the J gene lost 5 bases, with 3 bases spanning the gap. This CDR3 is 12 amino acids long. CDR3 in amino acids: CASSYENEKLFF. In DNA, the CDR3 is TGTGCCAGCAGTTACGAAAATGAAAAACTGTTTTTT.

This clonotype occurred a few times. The V gene is TRBV10-3, the J gene TRBJ2-3, with D tentatively TRBD1 or TRBD2 (7 bases each). The CDR3 spans 17 residues. Trimming removed 10 bases at V and 1 base at J, with 24 bases between. The germline CDR1 and CDR2 sequences are ENHRY and SYGVKD. The CDR3, as DNA: TGTGCCACTAAGACCAACAGGGGTCGGGGGGGCACAGATACGCAGTATTTT. Its translation: CATKTNRGRGGTDTQYF.

The chain joins TRBV20-1 to TRBJ2-7; 7 bases match TRBD2. The CDR3 loop spans 14 amino acids. V trimming: 7 bases; J trimming: 1 base; junction bases outside the gene matches: 10. Germline assignment: CDR1 DFQATT and CDR2 SNEGSKA (reference sequence). This chain's CDR3 is CSGTRAGRSYEQYF. In DNA form, the CDR3 reads TGCAGTGGCACGAGAGCGGGGCGATCCTACGAGCAGTACTTC.

This clonotype was recorded at least ten times. V is TRBV11-2 and J is TRBJ2-5, with TRBD2 matching 7 bases. CDR3 length equals 17 residues. The V gene's germline CDR1 is SGHAT and CDR2 FQNNGV. Losses at the gene ends were 2 bases for V and 5 bases for J; bases not matched to a gene: 14. CDR3 loop: CASSLRGEWGRMETQYF. CDR3 DNA: TGTGCCAGCAGCTTACGGGGGGAGTGGGGGAGAATGGAGACCCAGTACTTC.

In its sample, this clonotype was seen a few times. The CDR3 is CASSLQGIEQFF. CDR3 bases: TGTGCCAGCAGCTTACAGGGTATCGAGCAGTTCTTC. J is TRBJ2-1 and V is TRBV12-3 or TRBV12-4, with D perhaps matching TRBD1 (6 bases). This CDR3 has 12 residues. Trimming removed 6 bases at V and 10 bases at J, with 13 bases between.

The gene calls are TRBV7-9 and TRBJ2-1; D is unresolved. The V end lost 4 bases, the J end lost 10 bases, and 8 bases lay between the germline ends. The CDR3 is 11 amino acids. CDR1 SEHNR and CDR2 FQNEAQ come from the germline V gene (reference sequence). The CDR3 DNA reads TGTGCCAGCAGCTACGGAGCAGAGCAGTTCTTC. Its translation is CASSYGAEQFF.

This clonotype has a handful of counts. This rearrangement joins TRBV7-2 to TRBJ1-6; 7 bases are a match to TRBD1. The CDR3 contains 17 residues. Per the germline V gene, CDR1 is SGHTA and CDR2 is FQGNSA. J was trimmed by 6 bases and V by 1 base; bases with no gene match: 9. The CDR3: CASSLVRAGGSNSPLHF. DNA for the CDR3: TGTGCCAGCAGCTTAGTTAGGGCAGGGGGGTCTAATTCACCCCTCCACTTT. Filled out from reference TRBV7-2 and TRBJ1-6, the complete variable domain reads GAGVSQSPSNKVTEKGKDVELRCDPISGHTALYWYRQSLGQGLEFLIYFQGNSAPDKSGLPSDRFSAERTGGSVSTLTIQRTQQEDSAVYLCASSLVRAGGSNSPLHFGNGTRLTVT.

The genes are TRBV5-6 and TRBJ2-7; D is unresolved. V was trimmed by 2 bases and J by 4 bases, leaving 10 bases between them. The CDR3 has 13 residues. Germline assignment: CDR1 SGHDT and CDR2 YYEEEE. CDR3 amino acids: CASSFGAGYEQYF. The DNA of the CDR3 is TGTGCCAGCAGCTTCGGAGCCGGGTACGAGCAGTACTTC.

This clonotype was counted only a few times. The junction shows a germline mismatch at one end, possibly a read error. The chain has TRBV4-3 and TRBJ2-6; TRBD1 or TRBD2 may be the D gene (6 bases each). Germline V lookup: CDR1 LGHNA, CDR2 YSLEER. This CDR3 is built from 16 residues. The CDR3 DNA reads TGCGCCAGCAGCCAAGATTGGGGGGCTGGGGCCAACGGCCTGACTTTC. Translation gives CASSQDWGAGANGLTF.

This clonotype was counted a few times. The chain has TRBV15 and TRBJ2-3; D is ambiguous. CDR1 is LNHNV and CDR2 is YYDKDF in the germline V gene (reference sequence). The CDR3 has 12 residues. Trimming took off 1 base at V and 8 bases at J, with 7 bases between the two ends. For the CDR3, the DNA is TGTGCCACCAGCAGAGCGACGGGTACGCAGTATTTT. Translation: CATSRATGTQYF.

This chain uses TRBV21-1 with TRBJ1-6. TRBV21-1 is a pseudogene segment. There are 17 residues in the CDR3. CDR3 DNA: TGTGCCAGCAGCAAAAAGATCGGAAGCTGTGGTAATTCACCCCTCCACTTT. Protein sequence: CASSKKIGSCGNSPLHF.

The genes are TRBV6-1 and TRBJ2-3; D remains unclear. Trimming shortened V by 6 bases and J by 0 bases, and 16 bases separated the two germline ends. Germline CDR1 and CDR2: MNHNS and SASEGT. The CDR3 is 16 residues long. The CDR3 DNA reads TGTGCCAGCAGCCGTACTGGAACGACTAGCACAGATACGCAGTATTTT. Translation: CASSRTGTTSTDTQYF.

This clonotype has ten or more counts. The chain is built from TRBV28 and TRBJ2-7; 9 nucleotides match TRBD1. V was pared by 5 bases and J by 0 bases, with 5 bases of the junction left unmatched. The germline gives CDR1 MDHEN, CDR2 SYDVKM. This CDR3 contains 15 residues. The CDR3 DNA reads as TGTGCCAGCAGTGGGGACAGGGTGTACTCCTACGAGCAGTACTTC. Translation gives CASSGDRVYSYEQYF.